This entry features one T cell receptor beta chain sequence. This clonotype was picked up many times. Its antigen remains undetermined. No base qualities exist here, and no much larger clone lies one base off it. The sample comes from a study of low-dose radiotherapy and immunotherapy resistance in tumors (dated by TCRdb to between 2021 and 2022). With regard to the full study: In Cohort 1, each fraction delivered 0.5 Gy every 2 weeks, and the prescribed total PTV dose was 6.5 Gy. For Cohort 2, the dose was 1 Gy per fraction given every two weeks, adding up to 13 Gy in total across 26 weeks. Starting on cycle 1 day 1, patients took 300 mg of aspirin by mouth once a day for four cycles. No randomization into treatment groups was done for the people taking part in the trial. The translational analysis covered eight patients: three from the first dose cohort and the first five from the second dose cohort. Cyclophosphamide 200 mg/m2 was administered intravenously every two weeks, one day before each radiation and immunotherapy administration. Patients were given nivolumab as a 240 mg flat dose every two weeks and ipilimumab at 1 mg/kg every six weeks, with both drugs delivered intravenously.

The intended sense of this specimen's time point label: after trial treatment. What the treatment or condition label conveys for this sample: LDRT plus nivolumab, ipilimumab, low-dose cyclophosphamide and aspirin (RACIN trial). The donors took part in RACIN, a single-arm, phase I, dose-escalation trial that combined nivolumab, ipilimumab, aspirin, low-dose cyclophosphamide and low-dose radiotherapy. Eligible patients had advanced, TIL-negative solid tumors. Sequencing instrument: Illumina HiSeq 2500. First-strand cDNA was synthesized using Superscript III and a set of TRAV- and TRBV-specific primers, so that both TCRalpha and TCRbeta chains were covered. TCRs were amplified for 20 PCR cycles with Phusion, using a constant-region primer paired with the adapter attached to the V primers. Amplification of the isolated mRNA was done with the MessageAmp II aRNA Amplification Kit, which involved an approximately 15-hour in vitro transcription at 37 degrees C. mRNA for TCR sequencing was isolated with the Dynabeads mRNA DIRECT Purification Kit. A second approximately 23-cycle Phusion PCR added indexed Illumina adapters, and products were purified with AMPure XP beads. The original methods were these. Custom Perl scripts were used to pool TCR sequences that encoded the same protein, to remove out-of-frame sequences, and to calculate the abundance of each clonotype. Any TCR sequence supported by only a single read was excluded from analysis. The metrics used to describe the repertoires included Shannon entropy, Gini index, clonality, richness, and the frequency of TCRs shared between repertoires. TCRdb ran its own pipeline on the public reads, namely fastp trimming at Q25 and MiXCR clone calling, and kept in-frame beta chains. Each entry merges the rows of one CDR3 protein and shows their most common DNA and genes. In this record, the V and J calls reflect TCRdb's handling and not the investigators' own analysis. The sample records tens of thousands of distinct CDR3 sequences, more than 20% of which are singletons. Over 10% of the sample is in the top ten clones.

The germline ends are 18 bases apart after V is trimmed by 6 bases and J by 10 bases. Inclusive of the bounding cysteine and phenylalanine, the CDR3 is 14 residues long. The DNA shown is the 42-base CDR3, in frame from base 1. Reading the germline V gene (reference sequence) gives CDR1 MNHEY and CDR2 SMNVEV. The receptor comes from a female donor with ovarian cancer. This chain joins TRBV27 to TRBJ1-4; the D gene is possibly TRBD1, with 6 bases matching. The sample here was PBMCs, taken after low-dose radiotherapy plus immunotherapy. The CDR3 reads CASSPRQAPGKLFF. The sequenced DNA: TGTGCCAGCAGCCCCCGACAGGCTCCGGGAAAACTGTTTTTT. Here the CDR3 is joined to the reference TRBV27 and TRBJ1-4 genes, and the full variable domain is: EAQVTQNPRYLITVTGKKLTVTCSQNMNHEYMSWYRQDPGLGLRQIYYSMNVEVTDKGDVPEGYKVSRKEKRNFPLILESPSPNQTSLYFCASSPRQAPGKLFFGSGTQLSVL.